Below, 23 T cell receptor beta chains from the same sample are listed, as sequenced in a study of OX40 agonist ivuxolimab in advanced cancers. TCRdb's table, derived via immunoSEQ multiplex PCR, lists solely in-frame clones and lacks some. In the table there are approximately 80,000 clones, less than 95% of which are singletons. The sequencing here drew on CD4+ or CD8+ T cells sorted from blood, taken in a trial of the OX40 agonist ivuxolimab. All receptors come from an adult with an advanced solid tumor such as melanoma, head and neck, liver or kidney cancer.

The chain is built from TRBV11-2 and TRBJ2-7; no reliable D call. Per the germline V gene, CDR1 is SGHAT and CDR2 is FQNNGV. V dropped 0 bases and J dropped 3 bases, with 6 bases sitting between them. The CDR3 has 13 residues. The CDR3 sequence: CASSLEADYEQYV. Written as DNA, the CDR3 is TGTGCCAGCAGCTTAGAGGCAGACTACGAGCAGTACGTC.

J is TRBJ2-1 and V is TRBV5-6, with D possibly being TRBD1 (5 bases). This CDR3 is built from 16 residues. V was trimmed by 0 bases and J by 8 bases, leaving 18 bases between them. Germline lookup yields CDR1 SGHDT and CDR2 YYEEEE. The CDR3 sequence: CASSLGGLGAVYEQFF. In DNA form, the CDR3 reads TGTGCCAGCAGCTTGGGTGGCCTAGGGGCAGTCTATGAGCAGTTCTTC.

The chain carries TRBV7-9 and TRBJ1-6, with D tentatively TRBD1 (5 bases). Trimming cost V 5 bases and J 10 bases, with 18 bases left between them. The V gene's germline CDR1 is SEHNR and CDR2 FQNEAQ (reference sequence). The CDR3 is 15 amino acids. The CDR3 loop is CASSPLEGRESPLHF. CDR3 DNA sequence: TGTGCCAGCAGCCCACTCGAGGGGCGGGAATCACCCCTCCACTTT.

The chain has TRBV5-6 and TRBJ1-1; D is unresolved. The CDR3 has 11 amino acids. The germline V gene encodes CDR1 SGHDT and CDR2 YYEEEE. The V end was cut by 2 bases, the J end by 8 bases, with 7 bases between. CDR3 nucleotides: TGTGCCAGCAGCTTTGGCACAGAAGCTTTCTTT. Amino acid sequence: CASSFGTEAFF.

This clone was detected once. This sequence joins TRBV19 and TRBJ2-3; D remains unclear. V dropped 0 bases and J dropped 6 bases, with 16 bases sitting between them. Germline lookup yields CDR1 LNHDA and CDR2 SQIVND (reference sequence). This CDR3 spans 16 amino acids. CDR3: CASSIDPRWGLDTQYF. The CDR3 region has the DNA TGTGCCAGTAGTATAGACCCCCGTTGGGGTTTGGATACGCAGTATTTT.

The rearrangement uses TRBV28 and TRBJ1-3, with D possibly being TRBD1 (5 bases). Germline V gives CDR1 MDHEN, CDR2 SYDVKM. The length of the CDR3 is 16 residues. The V end lost 4 bases, the J end lost 0 bases, and 13 bases lay between the germline ends. CDR3 residues: CASSSPTGFSGNTIYF. CDR3 coding DNA: TGTGCCAGCAGTTCCCCAACAGGTTTCTCTGGAAACACCATATATTTT.

In nucleotides, the CDR3 is TGTGCCAGCAGTTACGTGGCATCGTCGTACGAGCAGTACGTC. It specifies CASSYVASSYEQYV. V is TRBV6-6 and J is TRBJ2-7; D is ambiguous. Germline lookup yields CDR1 MNHNY and CDR2 SVGAGI (reference sequence). With 2 bases removed from V and 4 bases from J, the gap between germline ends came to 12 bases. The CDR3 loop spans 14 amino acids.

The CDR3, as DNA: TGTGCCTGGAGCACAGGGGTGGGCACAGATACGCAGTATTTT. Translation gives CAWSTGVGTDTQYF. The V call is TRBV30, the J call TRBJ2-3, with TRBD1 matching 7 bases. This CDR3 has 14 amino acids. Germline V lookup: CDR1 GTSNPN, CDR2 SVGIG (reference sequence). The trim removed 3 bases at V and 1 base at J, leaving 4 bases unmatched. The variable domain in full, with the rest retrieved from reference TRBV30 and TRBJ2-3, is SQTIHQWPATLVQPVGSPLSLECTVEGTSNPNLYWYRQAAGRGLQLLFYSVGIGQISSEVPQNLSASRPQDRQFILSSKKLLLSDSGFYLCAWSTGVGTDTQYFGPGTRLTVL.

This clone was found once. The V gene is TRBV9, the J gene TRBJ2-3; D call uncertain. Trimming stripped 4 bases from V and 5 bases from J, with 8 bases between. This CDR3 has 12 amino acids. Germline-derived CDR1 and CDR2 are SGDLS and YYNGEE. The CDR3 spells CASSSGEDTQYF. CDR3 nucleotide sequence: TGTGCCAGCAGCTCCGGTGAAGATACGCAGTATTTT. The full variable domain, with the rest looked up from reference TRBV9 and TRBJ2-3, is DSGVTQTPKHLITATGQRVTLRCSPRSGDLSVYWYQQSLDQGLQFLIQYYNGEERAKGNILERFSAQQFPDLHSELNLSSLELGDSALYFCASSSGEDTQYFGPGTRLTVL.

The chain has TRBV4-2 and TRBJ1-2; 8 nucleotides agree with TRBD1. The CDR3 consists of 15 residues. Germline V gives CDR1 LGHNA, CDR2 YNFKEQ. J lost 4 bases, V lost 0 bases, and 4 bases had no gene match. The CDR3 DNA sequence: TGTGCCAGCAGCCAAGATCAGGGGGCTAGCTATGGCTACACCTTC. Residues: CASSQDQGASYGYTF.

The chain joins TRBV9 to TRBJ2-1; 12 bases are a match to TRBD2. V was clipped by 0 bases and J by 6 bases; unmatched bases: 4. The CDR3 contains 16 residues. CDR1 SGDLS and CDR2 YYNGEE come from the germline V gene. In DNA form, the CDR3 reads TGTGCCAGCAGCGTAGTTGGGACTAGCGGGTTCAATGAGCAGTTCTTC. Translation gives CASSVVGTSGFNEQFF.

Written as DNA, the CDR3 is TGTGCCACCAGCAGACTTACAGGGTTTCAAGAGACCCAGTACTTC. It translates to CATSRLTGFQETQYF. The chain has TRBV15 and TRBJ2-5, with D maybe TRBD1 (6 bases). In germline, CDR1 is LNHNV, CDR2 YYDKDF (reference sequence). This CDR3 has 15 amino acids. V lost 2 bases and J lost 2, with 12 bases in between.

The chain links TRBV4-3 to TRBJ1-1; no clear D gene. V lost 0 bases and J lost 2, with 19 bases in between. This CDR3 spans 18 amino acids. CDR1 is LGHNA and CDR2 is YSLEER in the germline V gene. CDR3 in amino acids: CASSQDEPGREENTEAFF. The CDR3 region has the DNA TGCGCCAGCAGCCAAGATGAGCCCGGAAGGGAGGAAAACACTGAAGCTTTCTTT.

This chain links TRBV2 with TRBJ2-4; 11 positions agree with TRBD1. The CDR3 extends over 15 amino acids. Germline V gene data show CDR1 as SNHLY and CDR2 as FYNNEI. V shed 7 bases and J 6 bases; nucleotides not matched to a gene: 8. In nucleotides, the CDR3 is TGTGCCAGCACCCGGACAGGGGGCGGCATAAACATTCAGTACTTC. Translation gives CASTRTGGGINIQYF.

V is TRBV28 and J is TRBJ2-1, with D perhaps TRBD2 (6 bases). The germline CDR1 and CDR2 sequences are MDHEN and SYDVKM. V was pared by 5 bases and J by 7 bases, with 27 bases between. CDR3 size: 18 residues. The chain's CDR3 is CASSTHHLQRAQGNEQFF. The CDR3 DNA reads as TGTGCCAGCAGTACCCATCACCTCCAGCGGGCGCAAGGGAATGAGCAGTTCTTC.

The CDR3, as DNA: TGTGCCAGCAGCCAGGGACAGGACTACGAGCAGTACTTC. This gives the protein CASSQGQDYEQYF. The V gene is TRBV7-6, the J gene TRBJ2-7; 8 bases match TRBD1. Germline CDR1 reads SGHVS; CDR2 reads FNYEAQ. J lost 3 bases, V lost 5 bases, and 3 bases had no gene match. The CDR3 totals 13 residues. Looking up the rest from reference TRBV7-6 and TRBJ2-7 gives the full variable domain: GAGVSQSPRYKVTKRGQDVALRCDPISGHVSLYWYRQALGQGPEFLTYFNYEAQQDKSGLPNDRFSAERPEGSISTLTIQRTEQRDSAMYRCASSQGQDYEQYFGPGTRLTVT.

The V and J genes are TRBV14 and TRBJ2-5; 12 bases are a match to TRBD2. The V and J ends lost 0 bases and 3 bases, in that order; junction bases with no gene match: 8. The CDR3 is made up of 18 amino acids. Germline assignment: CDR1 SGHDN and CDR2 FVKESK. CDR3 DNA: TGTGCCAGCAGCCAAGAGATTATACTAGCGGGAGGTGAAGAGACCCAGTACTTC. Translated, it gives CASSQEIILAGGEETQYF.

This clone was seen more than once but under ten times. V usage is TRBV5-4 and J usage is TRBJ1-1; TRBD1 agrees at 8 bases. The CDR3 is made up of 15 amino acids. V trimming: 4 bases; J trimming: 7 bases; junction bases outside the gene matches: 12. The germline V gene encodes CDR1 SGHNT and CDR2 YYREEE (reference sequence). This chain's CDR3 is CASSRNGQGGDEAFF. CDR3 sequence (DNA): TGTGCCAGCAGCCGTAATGGACAGGGAGGTGATGAAGCTTTCTTT.

This rearrangement joins TRBV28 to TRBJ2-7, with 7 bases aligning to TRBD1. The CDR3 is 16 amino acids. The trim removed 6 bases at V and 4 bases at J, leaving 15 bases unmatched. Germline loops: CDR1 MDHEN, CDR2 SYDVKM. The CDR3 DNA reads TGTGCCAGCAGCAGCTTTGGACAGGTGCTATTTTACGAGCAGTACTTC. It translates to CASSSFGQVLFYEQYF.

This chain uses TRBV27 with TRBJ2-1, with D perhaps matching TRBD2 (5 bases). CDR1 is MNHEY and CDR2 is SMNVEV in the germline V gene (reference sequence). V lost 4 bases and J lost 5, with 12 bases in between. There are 14 residues in the CDR3. CDR3 bases: TGTGCCAGCAGTTATGGGCGGGCGCACAATGAGCAGTTCTTC. It yields the protein CASSYGRAHNEQFF.

The chain combines TRBV28 with TRBJ1-5; D gene uncertain. The V end was cut by 7 bases, the J end by 0 bases, with 10 bases between. The CDR3 has 14 amino acids. Germline V CDR1 and CDR2: MDHEN, SYDVKM. CDR3 in amino acids: CASKDGDSNQPQHF. In DNA form, the CDR3 reads TGTGCCAGCAAGGACGGGGATAGCAATCAGCCCCAGCATTTT. Based on the CDR3 plus reference TRBV28 and TRBJ1-5, the full variable domain is DVKVTQSSRYLVKRTGEKVFLECVQDMDHENMFWYRQDPGLGLRLIYFSYDVKMKEKGDIPEGYSVSREKKERFSLILESASTNQTSMYLCASKDGDSNQPQHFGDGTRLSIL.

J is TRBJ1-5 and V is TRBV11-2; D remains ambiguous. Trimming removed 2 bases from V and 2 bases from J, with 7 bases in between. The CDR3 totals 14 residues. The germline gives CDR1 SGHAT, CDR2 FQNNGV. DNA for the CDR3: TGTGCCAGCAGCTTAATCGGTGGCAATCAGCCCCAGCATTTT. This gives the protein CASSLIGGNQPQHF.

This clone was detected only once. The V and J genes are TRBV4-2 and TRBJ2-3; D ambiguous. The CDR3 contains 13 residues. Between the trimmed V and J ends, which lost 4 bases and 0 bases, there was a span of 5 bases. Germline CDR1 is LGHNA and CDR2 is YNFKEQ. The CDR3 reads CASSLGSTDTQYF. The CDR3 bases are TGTGCCAGCAGCCTCGGGAGCACAGATACGCAGTATTTT.